This record covers a single TCR beta chain. TCRdb re-called the RT-PCR reads through MiXCR, storing one row per CDR3 protein. Of more than 9,000 distinct CDR3 sequences listed, roughly a fifth are singletons. This record comes from a study of patients and donors after allogeneic stem cell transplantation. This CDR3 region has 16 residues. Per the germline V gene, CDR1 is SGHRS and CDR2 is YFSETQ. V was trimmed by 4 bases and J by 5 bases, leaving 19 bases between them. This chain uses TRBV5-1 with TRBJ2-1; a weak D match, TRBD2 (7 bases). The clonotype was recovered from a human donor who was either an allogeneic HSCT recipient or a stem cell or donor lymphocyte infusion donor (not recorded which). It is not recorded whose cells these are; they may come from a transplant donor. The specimen sequenced was blood, either unsorted or a sorted T cell fraction (not recorded which). CDR3 amino acids: CASSGISGGPNNEQFF. The CDR3 coding sequence is TGCGCCAGCAGCGGGATCTCGGGGGGCCCTAACAATGAGCAGTTCTTC.